This T cell receptor (beta chain) was sequenced for a study of T cell repertoires in cytomegalovirus infection. Study background: Researchers turned to recently identified HLA-C-restricted CMV epitopes as well as well-studied HLA-B-restricted ones. Study results and limitations: Identification of carriers of CMV plus the relevant HLA was achieved through cumulative public TCR beta family frequency.

With V trimmed by 1 base and J by 0 bases, 1 base remained unmatched. Germline CDR1 and CDR2: DFQATT and SNEGSKA (reference sequence). The CDR3 spans 15 residues. About this clonotype itself: The antigen is undetermined.

MiXCR, run by TCRdb on the reads, gives a single entry per CDR3 protein. The sample holds around 300,000 distinct CDR3 sequences, approximately 22% seen once. The chain joins TRBV20-1 to TRBJ2-3; 10 bases map to TRBD2. Sequencing used cultured PBMCs, obtained from culture after CMV antigen stimulation. This clonotype was sampled from a human donor in good health (CMV status not recorded). Some clones in this sample may be carry-over from other donors' samples. DNA for the CDR3: TGCAGTGCTAGAGGGACTAGCGGCAGCACAGATACGCAGTATTTT. Its translation is CSARGTSGSTDTQYF.